The 30 T cell receptor beta chains in this list originate from one sample, sequenced in a study of identical twins. Each CDR3 protein gets one entry after TCRdb re-called the 5' RACE reads with MiXCR. Among 100,000 to 110,000 distinct CDR3 sequences listed, about 6.1% were seen once. The specimen was memory T cells sorted from blood. The receptors stem from a woman aged 45-60 years in good health.

This clonotype was seen ten or more times. This CDR3 reads CASTPGTPVLAFF. CDR3 sequence (DNA): TGTGCCAGCACCCCCGGGACACCCGTTTTGGCTTTCTTT. The chain combines TRBV6-6 with TRBJ1-1, with D possibly being TRBD1 (6 bases). Germline-derived CDR1 and CDR2 are MNHNY and SVGAGI (reference sequence). The CDR3 contains 13 residues. V shed 7 bases and J shed 11 bases, with 20 bases lying between them.

This clonotype was counted many times. The rearrangement links TRBV10-3 to TRBJ1-5; 8 positions match TRBD1. This CDR3 is 17 amino acids long. The germline V gene encodes CDR1 ENHRY and CDR2 SYGVKD. Trimming at V came to 1 base and at J to 6 bases, leaving 11 bases not matched to a gene. CDR3 bases: TGTGCCATCAGTGAGTTTCCCAAAACAGGGGGAACTCAGCCCCAGCATTTT. Residues: CAISEFPKTGGTQPQHF.

This clonotype was counted at least ten times. The chain is built from TRBV12-3 or TRBV12-4 and TRBJ1-5, with D perhaps matching TRBD1 (6 bases). V shed 3 bases and J shed 4 bases, with 10 bases lying between them. This CDR3 comprises 14 residues. The CDR3 reads CASSFPGANQPQHF. In nucleotides, the CDR3 is TGTGCCAGCAGTTTTCCGGGGGCGAATCAGCCCCAGCATTTT.

This clonotype was picked up a small number of times. The chain uses TRBV12-5 and TRBJ2-7; D may be TRBD1 or TRBD2 (5 bases each). This CDR3 has 13 amino acids. Trimming stripped 6 bases from V and 3 bases from J, with 12 bases between. Looked up from germline, CDR1 is LGHNT and CDR2 is FRNRAP. CDR3 protein: CASGGDGIYEQYF. The DNA for the CDR3 is TGTGCTAGTGGCGGGGACGGAATCTACGAGCAGTACTTC.

This clonotype was observed a few times. The gene calls are TRBV11-2 and TRBJ2-3; a weak D match, TRBD2 (6 bases). CDR1 is SGHAT and CDR2 is FQNNGV in the germline V gene. The CDR3 consists of 16 residues. V lost 5 bases to trimming and J lost 2 bases, with 17 bases between them. The CDR3 is CASSPLVSGHTDTQYF. The CDR3 DNA is TGTGCCAGCAGCCCCCTGGTTAGCGGCCACACAGATACGCAGTATTTT.

At least ten counts were recorded for this clonotype. This chain links TRBV3-1 with TRBJ2-7, with unresolved D. With 1 base removed from V and 9 bases from J, the gap between germline ends came to 13 bases. The CDR3 totals 13 residues. Looked up from germline, CDR1 is LGHDT and CDR2 is YNNKEL (reference sequence). The CDR3 reads CASSQGRPTRQYF. The CDR3 coding sequence is TGTGCCAGCAGCCAAGGGAGACCTACGAGGCAGTACTTC.

The V gene is TRBV6-6, the J gene TRBJ2-7, with TRBD2 identical over 7 bases. The V gene end was trimmed by 9 bases and the J gene end by 1 base; junction bases not matched to a gene: 3. Germline V lookup: CDR1 MNHNY, CDR2 SVGAGI (reference sequence). The length of the CDR3 is 12 residues. CDR3 region: CASGGVSYEQYF. CDR3 sequence (DNA): TGTGCCAGTGGGGGGGTTTCCTACGAGCAGTACTTC.

This clonotype was seen more than once but under ten times. The gene calls are TRBV6-1 and TRBJ2-7; the D gene is possibly TRBD2 (7 bases). Trimming took 7 bases from V and 2 from J, leaving 18 bases between them. This CDR3 contains 15 residues. Germline-derived CDR1 and CDR2 are MNHNS and SASEGT. CDR3: CASMGGAGTTYEQYF. The CDR3 DNA sequence: TGTGCCAGCATGGGGGGGGCGGGAACCACCTACGAGCAGTACTTC.

This clonotype was recorded many times. The chain combines TRBV10-3 with TRBJ2-5, with D possibly matching TRBD2 (6 bases). The CDR3 length is 12 residues. The V gene lost 9 bases and the J gene lost 9 bases, with 17 bases spanning the gap. Germline V gives CDR1 ENHRY, CDR2 SYGVKD. CDR3 region: CAMGGGNAAQYF. Here the CDR3 DNA reads TGTGCCATGGGCGGAGGGAACGCGGCCCAGTACTTC.

At least ten counts were recorded for this clonotype. V is TRBV3-1 and J is TRBJ1-2; 8 nucleotides align to TRBD1. The CDR3 covers 18 residues. V dropped 3 bases and J dropped 5; count of bases not matched to a gene: 17. From germline, CDR1 is LGHDT and CDR2 YNNKEL (reference sequence). The CDR3 sequence: CASSHPKTGVKHTYGYTF. CDR3 sequence (DNA): TGTGCCAGCAGCCACCCAAAGACAGGGGTTAAACATACATATGGCTACACCTTC.

This clonotype was picked up many times. As DNA, the CDR3 is TGTGCCAGCAGTTCCATAGGAGTTGGAGGCACAGATACGCAGTATTTT. It specifies CASSSIGVGGTDTQYF. This sequence joins TRBV28 and TRBJ2-3; no firm D call. Trimming cost V 4 bases and J 1 base, with 15 bases left between them. The CDR3 is made up of 16 amino acids. Germline CDR1 reads MDHEN; CDR2 reads SYDVKM. The full variable domain, its missing parts supplied by reference TRBV28 and TRBJ2-3, is DVKVTQSSRYLVKRTGEKVFLECVQDMDHENMFWYRQDPGLGLRLIYFSYDVKMKEKGDIPEGYSVSREKKERFSLILESASTNQTSMYLCASSSIGVGGTDTQYFGPGTRLTVL.

There are many counts of this clonotype. This chain connects TRBV6-1 to TRBJ2-4; 11 bases are a match to TRBD2. The J segment lost 0 bases and the V segment lost 6 bases, leaving 4 bases of the junction unmatched. The CDR3 covers 16 residues. Per the germline V gene, CDR1 is MNHNS and CDR2 is SASEGT. CDR3 coding DNA: TGTGCCAGCAGGGGGACTAGCGGACTAGCCAAAAACATTCAGTACTTC. Translating it yields CASRGTSGLAKNIQYF.

This clonotype was recorded at least ten times. V is TRBV29-1 and J is TRBJ2-5; perhaps TRBD2 as D (6 bases). This CDR3 has 13 amino acids. With 6 bases removed from V and 4 bases from J, the gap between germline ends came to 15 bases. CDR1 SQVTM and CDR2 ANQGSEA come from the germline V gene. CDR3 bases: TGCAGCGTCGTTCGGGAGTTAGGAGAGACCCAGTACTTC. Translation: CSVVRELGETQYF.

The chain recombines TRBV6-1 with TRBJ2-5; D remains ambiguous. V shed 1 base and J shed 9 bases, with 15 bases lying between them. CDR1 is MNHNS and CDR2 is SASEGT in the germline V gene. This CDR3 region has 14 residues. The CDR3 nucleotides read TGTGCCAGCAGTGAAGGGGCGGCCGCCGGAGCCCAGTACTTC. The encoded protein is CASSEGAAAGAQYF.

The gene calls are TRBV7-3 and TRBJ2-5; D is unresolved. Looked up from germline, CDR1 is SGHTA and CDR2 is FQGTGA. CDR3 length: 13 residues. Trimming took 5 bases from V and 7 from J, leaving 14 bases between them. The CDR3 spells CASSPGVVGTQYF. CDR3 bases: TGTGCCAGCAGCCCAGGTGTAGTGGGGACCCAGTACTTC.

There are a few counts of this clonotype. The J gene is TRBJ2-4, the V gene TRBV6-2 or TRBV6-3; 9 bases match TRBD2. Germline CDR1 is MNHEY and CDR2 is SVGEGT. The CDR3 covers 15 residues. V lost 2 bases, J lost 7 bases, and 6 bases stayed unmatched. The CDR3 DNA is TGTGCCAGCAGTTACAGGCGGGAGGGCCGGAACATTCAGTACTTC. Translation: CASSYRREGRNIQYF.

This clonotype appeared many times. The chain is built from TRBV30 and TRBJ2-3, with 8 nucleotides matching TRBD2. Germline CDR1 GTSNPN, CDR2 SVGIG (reference sequence). The CDR3 length is 17 residues. J was trimmed by 1 base and V by 4 bases; bases with no gene match: 13. The CDR3 DNA follows: TGTGCCTGGACCCACAAGAGTCTAGCGGGTCGCACAGATACGCAGTATTTT. Translating gives CAWTHKSLAGRTDTQYF.

The chain is built from TRBV6-5 and TRBJ2-3; no clear D. The CDR3 totals 13 residues. V lost 5 bases to trimming and J lost 9 bases, with 15 bases between them. The germline gives CDR1 MNHEY, CDR2 SVGAGI. CDR3 sequence (DNA): TGTGCCAGCAGTGCACAGCCCCGCAGGACGCAGTATTTT. Amino acid sequence: CASSAQPRRTQYF.

This clonotype has a count of ten or more. This chain joins TRBV11-3 and TRBJ2-1; no clear D gene. There are 14 residues in the CDR3. Trimming removed 1 base at V and 8 bases at J, with 12 bases between. In germline, CDR1 is SGHNT, CDR2 YENEEA. The CDR3 DNA follows: TGTGCCAGCAGCTTAGGGCGGTCCGGCTATGAGCAGTTCTTC. Its protein is CASSLGRSGYEQFF. The complete variable domain, with remaining parts taken from reference TRBV11-3 and TRBJ2-1, reads EAGVVQSPRYKIIEKKQPVAFWCNPISGHNTLYWYLQNLGQGPELLIRYENEEAVDDSQLPKDRFSAERLKGVDSTLKIQPAELGDSAVYLCASSLGRSGYEQFFGPGTRLTVL.

This clonotype has ten or more counts. The chain carries TRBV7-8 and TRBJ1-2; D is unclear. CDR1 and CDR2 from the germline V gene are SGHVS and FQNEAQ. The CDR3 has 13 amino acids. Trimming took 8 bases from V and 0 from J, leaving 10 bases between them. CDR3: CASGSRTNYGYTF. CDR3 nucleotide sequence: TGTGCCAGCGGTTCGAGGACTAACTATGGCTACACCTTC.

The table lists this clonotype with a few counts. The chain couples TRBV15 to TRBJ2-2; 11 bases are a match to TRBD1. Germline CDR1 LNHNV, CDR2 YYDKDF (reference sequence). V shed 11 bases and J 3 bases; nucleotides not matched to a gene: 5. This CDR3 is 14 amino acids long. For the CDR3, the DNA is TGTGCCGTTGCGGGACAGGGGGACACCGGGGAGCTGTTTTTT. It yields the protein CAVAGQGDTGELFF.

This clonotype was counted ten times or more. V usage is TRBV20-1 and J usage is TRBJ2-1; TRBD2 agrees at 8 bases. The CDR3 contains 16 residues. Germline-derived CDR1 and CDR2 are DFQATT and SNEGSKA (reference sequence). Trimming at V came to 0 bases and at J to 4 bases, leaving 8 bases not matched to a gene. The CDR3 DNA follows: TGCAGTGCTAGAGATGAGGCACTAGCGGTATACAATGAGCAGTTCTTC. It codes for CSARDEALAVYNEQFF.

This clonotype was seen a handful of times. The DNA of the CDR3 is TGTGCCAGCAGCTTAGAGAGTCGGCTAGCGGGAGGTTCCTACGAGCAGTACTTC. Its protein is CASSLESRLAGGSYEQYF. The V gene is TRBV13, the J gene TRBJ2-7; 11 bases match TRBD2. Trimming at V came to 1 base and at J to 1 base, leaving 9 bases not matched to a gene. Per the germline V gene, CDR1 is PRHDT and CDR2 is FYEKMQ (reference sequence). This CDR3 is built from 18 residues.

This clonotype was found many times. The rearrangement joins TRBV29-1 to TRBJ1-1; D gene unclear. There are 12 residues in the CDR3. Germline CDR1 SQVTM, CDR2 ANQGSEA. V was cut by 3 bases and J by 0 bases, with 5 bases left in between. The CDR3 nucleotides read TGCAGCGTTGAGGTGATGAACACTGAAGCTTTCTTT. It specifies CSVEVMNTEAFF.

This clonotype was detected ten times or more. The chain combines TRBV6-5 with TRBJ2-7, with 8 bases aligning to TRBD1. The CDR3 runs 11 residues. V shed 6 bases and J 5 bases; nucleotides not matched to a gene: 0. Germline loops: CDR1 MNHEY, CDR2 SVGAGI. The CDR3 coding sequence is TGTGCCAGCAGGGACAGGGACGAGCAGTACTTC. Translated: CASRDRDEQYF.

This clonotype was observed at least ten times. The chain combines TRBV4-1 with TRBJ2-1; D is unresolved. V shed 0 bases and J shed 3 bases, with 6 bases lying between them. The CDR3 is 14 amino acids. Germline values: CDR1 MGHRA, CDR2 YSYEKL. The DNA of the CDR3 is TGCGCCAGCAGCCAAGAGTCGATCTACAATGAGCAGTTCTTC. Protein product: CASSQESIYNEQFF.

This clonotype showed up many times. This chain's CDR3 is CASSVEAGANNEQFF. Here the CDR3 DNA reads TGTGCCAGCAGCGTAGAGGCGGGAGCCAACAATGAGCAGTTCTTC. This chain joins TRBV9 and TRBJ2-1, with 7 nucleotides matching TRBD2. The CDR3 spans 15 residues. The germline gives CDR1 SGDLS, CDR2 YYNGEE. After removal of 0 bases from V and 5 bases from J, the junction contained 5 bases not matched to a gene.

This clonotype was recorded a few times. The V gene is TRBV20-1, the J gene TRBJ1-2; D might be TRBD1 (5 bases). The CDR3 has 12 amino acids. Germline CDR1 is DFQATT and CDR2 is SNEGSKA (reference sequence). The ends were cut back, 1 base at V and 5 bases at J, with 8 bases in the middle. The CDR3 is CSARVRGYGYTF. CDR3 nucleotide sequence: TGCAGTGCTAGAGTAAGGGGATATGGCTACACCTTC.

This clonotype occurred many times. The chain combines TRBV5-1 with TRBJ2-3; TRBD1 is a possible D gene (5 bases). This CDR3 comprises 13 residues. Germline V gene data show CDR1 as SGHRS and CDR2 as YFSETQ. The V end was cut by 4 bases, the J end by 2 bases, with 8 bases between. The CDR3, as DNA: TGCGCCAGCAGCCCCAGGGACACAGATACGCAGTATTTT. Amino acids: CASSPRDTDTQYF.

This clonotype was seen ten or more times. The gene calls are TRBV6-5 and TRBJ2-7, with 8 positions matching TRBD2. J gave up 2 bases and V 0 bases, and 15 bases lay outside the gene matches. The CDR3 totals 19 residues. From germline, CDR1 is MNHEY and CDR2 SVGAGI. The CDR3 here is CASSYSRVGRAGMTYEQYV. CDR3 bases: TGTGCCAGCAGTTACTCGAGAGTCGGGAGGGCCGGCATGACCTACGAGCAGTACGTC.